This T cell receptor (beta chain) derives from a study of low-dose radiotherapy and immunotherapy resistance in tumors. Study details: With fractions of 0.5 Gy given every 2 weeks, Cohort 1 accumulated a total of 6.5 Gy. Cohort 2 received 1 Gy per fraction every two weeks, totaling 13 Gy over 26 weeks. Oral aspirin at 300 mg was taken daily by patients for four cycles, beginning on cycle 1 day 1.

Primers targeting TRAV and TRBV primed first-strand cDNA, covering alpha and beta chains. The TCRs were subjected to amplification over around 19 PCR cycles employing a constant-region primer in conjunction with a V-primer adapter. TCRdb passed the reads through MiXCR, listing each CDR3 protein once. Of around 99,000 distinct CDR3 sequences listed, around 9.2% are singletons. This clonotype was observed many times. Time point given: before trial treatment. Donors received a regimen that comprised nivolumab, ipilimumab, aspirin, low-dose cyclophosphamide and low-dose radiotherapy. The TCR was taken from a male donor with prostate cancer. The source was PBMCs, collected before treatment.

CDR3 in DNA: TGTGCCAGCAGAAGACTAGCGGCCTACGAGCAGTACTTC. Encoded protein: CASRRLAAYEQYF. J is TRBJ2-7 and V is TRBV7-2, with 9 bases matching TRBD2. CDR1 SGHTA and CDR2 FQGNSA come from the germline V gene. This CDR3 spans 13 amino acids. Unmatched junction bases numbered 2, after V lost 6 bases and J lost 2 bases.